Listed here are 9 T cell receptor beta chains from one sample, sequenced in a study of blood T cell repertoires in COVID-19. The repertoire was sequenced with immunoSEQ multiplex PCR; TCRdb's copy has only in-frame clones and lacks some. The table lists 200,000 to 250,000 clones, 80% to 95% of them singletons. The sequenced material came from peripheral blood. The origin of the receptors is a man in his sixties with COVID-19, enrolled during active disease.

This clone was seen only once. This rearrangement joins TRBV2 to TRBJ2-1, with 7 bases aligning to TRBD1. Germline-derived CDR1 and CDR2 are SNHLY and FYNNEI. V dropped 5 bases and J dropped 7; count of bases not matched to a gene: 5. The CDR3 runs 13 residues. CDR3 loop: CASSRQGKNEQFF. The CDR3 DNA follows: TGTGCCAGCAGTCGACAGGGAAAGAATGAGCAGTTCTTC.

V gene TRBV7-2 combines with J gene TRBJ2-5; the match to TRBD2 covers 10 bases. The junction had 4 bases not matched to a gene; V was cut back by 4 bases and J by 5 bases. Germline assignment: CDR1 SGHTA and CDR2 FQGNSA. CDR3 size: 14 residues. The CDR3 sequence is CASSSSGGGETQYF. As DNA, the CDR3 is TGTGCCAGCAGCTCTAGCGGGGGCGGGGAGACCCAGTACTTC. The full variable domain, in which reference TRBV7-2 and TRBJ2-5 provide the parts outside the CDR3, is GAGVSQSPSNKVTEKGKDVELRCDPISGHTALYWYRQSLGQGLEFLIYFQGNSAPDKSGLPSDRFSAERTGGSVSTLTIQRTQQEDSAVYLCASSSSGGGETQYFGPGTRLLVL.

J is TRBJ2-1 and V is TRBV11-3; 12 bases line up with TRBD2. The germline CDR1 and CDR2 sequences are SGHNT and YENEEA. The CDR3 runs 15 residues. V was clipped by 3 bases and J by 8 bases; unmatched bases: 5. In DNA, the CDR3 is TGTGCCAGCAGCTTCCGGACTAGCGGGGCAGATGAGCAGTTCTTC. The encoded protein is CASSFRTSGADEQFF. The full variable domain, rest sourced from reference TRBV11-3 and TRBJ2-1, is EAGVVQSPRYKIIEKKQPVAFWCNPISGHNTLYWYLQNLGQGPELLIRYENEEAVDDSQLPKDRFSAERLKGVDSTLKIQPAELGDSAVYLCASSFRTSGADEQFFGPGTRLTVL.

This chain uses TRBV9 with TRBJ2-1, with D tentatively TRBD1 (7 bases). This CDR3 has 16 amino acids. Looked up from germline, CDR1 is SGDLS and CDR2 is YYNGEE. Deletions cut 0 bases from V and 2 bases from J, with 12 bases between. The CDR3 loop is CASSVGRDRAYNEQFF. CDR3 nucleotide sequence: TGTGCCAGCAGCGTAGGGAGGGACAGAGCCTACAATGAGCAGTTCTTC.

The chain links TRBV12-5 to TRBJ2-3; D is possibly TRBD2 (6 bases). CDR3 length: 14 residues. The germline gives CDR1 LGHNT, CDR2 FRNRAP. V lost 6 bases and J lost 1, with 11 bases in between. The CDR3 loop reads CASGRTTRTDTQYF. The DNA of the CDR3 is TGTGCTAGTGGCAGGACTACTCGCACAGATACGCAGTATTTT. The full variable domain, in which reference TRBV12-5 and TRBJ2-3 provide the parts outside the CDR3, is DARVTQTPRHKVTEMGQEVTMRCQPILGHNTVFWYRQTMMQGLELLAYFRNRAPLDDSGMPKDRFSAEMPDATLATLKIQPSEPRDSAVYFCASGRTTRTDTQYFGPGTRLTVL.

The J gene is TRBJ2-1, the V gene TRBV4-1, with TRBD2 matching over 7 bases. CDR3 length equals 14 residues. CDR1 and CDR2 from the germline V gene are MGHRA and YSYEKL. Unmatched junction bases numbered 5, after V lost 1 base and J lost 8 bases. DNA for the CDR3: TGCGCCAGCAGCCAAGTAAGACTAGCCGATGAGCAGTTCTTC. It is translated as CASSQVRLADEQFF.

The chain has TRBV28 and TRBJ2-7; D gene unclear. Germline V gene sequence: CDR1 MDHEN, CDR2 SYDVKM. The CDR3 totals 13 residues. V shed 7 bases and J shed 1 base, with 11 bases lying between them. This chain's CDR3 is CASKERFSYEQYF. The CDR3, as DNA: TGTGCCAGCAAGGAGAGATTTTCCTACGAGCAGTACTTC.

The chain has TRBV12-3 or TRBV12-4 and TRBJ1-2; TRBD1 is a possible D gene (6 bases). V was cut by 5 bases and J by 8 bases, with 12 bases left in between. CDR3 length: 12 amino acids. The DNA of the CDR3 is TGTGCCAGCAGTACCCAGGGGAGCGGCTACACCTTC. Translation: CASSTQGSGYTF.

V and J are TRBV2 and TRBJ1-4; 8 nucleotides line up with TRBD1. Germline V gene sequence: CDR1 SNHLY, CDR2 FYNNEI. This CDR3 has 14 amino acids. J was trimmed by 7 bases and V by 6 bases; bases with no gene match: 7. CDR3 loop: CASRLDRVAEKLFF. CDR3 in DNA: TGTGCCAGCAGGCTGGACAGGGTCGCTGAAAAACTGTTTTTT.